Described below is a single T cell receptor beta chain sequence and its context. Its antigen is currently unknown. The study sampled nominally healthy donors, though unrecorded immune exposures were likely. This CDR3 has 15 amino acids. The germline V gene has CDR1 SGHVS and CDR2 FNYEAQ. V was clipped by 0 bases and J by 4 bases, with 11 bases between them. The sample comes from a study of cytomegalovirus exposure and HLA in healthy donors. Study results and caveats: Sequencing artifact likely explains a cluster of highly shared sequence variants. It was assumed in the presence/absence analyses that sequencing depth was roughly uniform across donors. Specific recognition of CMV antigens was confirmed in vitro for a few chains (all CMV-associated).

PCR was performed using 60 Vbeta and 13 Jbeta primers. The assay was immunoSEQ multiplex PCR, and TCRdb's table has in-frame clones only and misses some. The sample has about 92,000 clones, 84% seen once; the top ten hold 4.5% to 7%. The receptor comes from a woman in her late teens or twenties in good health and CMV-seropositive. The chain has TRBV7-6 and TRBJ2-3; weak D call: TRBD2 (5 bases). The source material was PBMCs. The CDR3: CASSLAPLAADTQYF. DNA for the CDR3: TGTGCCAGCAGCTTAGCCCCGCTAGCAGCAGATACGCAGTATTTT.